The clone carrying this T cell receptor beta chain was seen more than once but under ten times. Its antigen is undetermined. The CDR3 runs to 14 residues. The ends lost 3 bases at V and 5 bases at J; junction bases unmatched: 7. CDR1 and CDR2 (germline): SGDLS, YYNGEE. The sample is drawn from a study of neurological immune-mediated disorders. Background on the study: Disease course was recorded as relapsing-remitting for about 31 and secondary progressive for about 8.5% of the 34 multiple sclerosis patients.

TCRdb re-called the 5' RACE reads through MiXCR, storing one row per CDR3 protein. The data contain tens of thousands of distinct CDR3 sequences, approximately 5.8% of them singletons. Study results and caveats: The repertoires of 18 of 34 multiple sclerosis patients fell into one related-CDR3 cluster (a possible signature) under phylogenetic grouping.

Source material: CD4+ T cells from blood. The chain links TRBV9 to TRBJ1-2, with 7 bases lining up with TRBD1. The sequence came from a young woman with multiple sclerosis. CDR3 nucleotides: TGTGCCAGCAGCGGTGAGGACAGGCAGTATGGCTACACCTTC. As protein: CASSGEDRQYGYTF.